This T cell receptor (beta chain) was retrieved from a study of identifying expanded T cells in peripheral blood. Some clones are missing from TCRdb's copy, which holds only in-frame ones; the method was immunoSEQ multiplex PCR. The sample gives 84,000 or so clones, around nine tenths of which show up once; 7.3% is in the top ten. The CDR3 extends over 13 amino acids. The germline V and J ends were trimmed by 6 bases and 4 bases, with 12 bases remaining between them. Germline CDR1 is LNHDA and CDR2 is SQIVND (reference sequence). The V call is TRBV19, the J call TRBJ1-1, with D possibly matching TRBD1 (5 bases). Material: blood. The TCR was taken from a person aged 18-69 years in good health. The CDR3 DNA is TGTGCCAGTAGGCCTGTGGGGGGCACTGAAGCTTTCTTT. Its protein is CASRPVGGTEAFF.